This T cell receptor beta chain originates from a study of human T cells and chemical hapten exposure. Across the whole study: 2% DPC applied to a roughly 2 cm by roughly 2 cm arm area sensitized donors.

Study-level points and caveats: No shift was seen in TCRs above 1 in 1000 frequency with DPC sensitization.

There are many counts of this clonotype. Antigen specificity is unknown. The germline V gene encodes CDR1 DFQATT and CDR2 SNEGSKA (reference sequence). V was clipped by 4 bases and J by 3 bases, with 15 bases between them. This CDR3 contains 14 residues. The sample's time point: patch test 1, 2 weeks after DPC sensitization. Treatment indicated: therapeutic diphenylcyclopropenone sensitization with weekly scalp DPC. Each patch test followed a blood draw. TCRdb ran MiXCR on the RACE reads and lists one entry per CDR3 protein. The sample has around 150,000 distinct CDR3 sequences, approximately 15% seen once.

The TCR comes from a young woman with alopecia areata. Some clones in this sample may be carry-over from other donors' samples. The chain recombines TRBV20-1 with TRBJ1-1, with D unresolved. The input for sequencing was whole blood, taken in connection with sensitization to the hapten diphenylcyclopropenone (DPC). The CDR3 DNA reads TGCAGTGCTAACTCGCCGGGGTGGGACACTGAAGCTTTCTTT. It yields the protein CSANSPGWDTEAFF.